One sample yielded the 4 T cell receptor beta chains listed below, sequenced in a study of control samples from healthy donors and cancer patients. Clones were sequenced by immunoSEQ multiplex PCR, and TCRdb holds only the in-frame ones, with some missing. The top ten hold over 2% of the sample, which has under 150,000 clones, 88% seen once. Material for sequencing was blood. All receptors come from a woman aged 70-85 years in good health.

The chain links TRBV11-2 to TRBJ2-5; TRBD2 agrees at 10 bases. With V trimmed by 1 base and J by 4 bases, 9 bases remained unmatched. CDR3 length equals 17 residues. The germline gives CDR1 SGHAT, CDR2 FQNNGV. CDR3 sequence: CASSLGAGAGGLETQYF. CDR3 DNA sequence: TGTGCCAGCAGCTTAGGGGCCGGAGCGGGGGGGCTAGAGACCCAGTACTTC.

This clone appeared once. The CDR3 loop reads CASSQDLGRVGEQYF. CDR3 sequence (DNA): TGTGCCAGCAGCCAAGATTTGGGGAGGGTAGGCGAGCAGTACTTC. This chain joins TRBV3-1 (or the pseudogene TRBV3-2) and TRBJ2-7, with 7 bases lining up with TRBD2. The junction had 8 bases not matched to a gene; V was cut back by 0 bases and J by 6 bases. CDR3 length: 15 residues. In germline, CDR1 is LGHDT, CDR2 YNNKEL (reference sequence).

The genes are TRBV5-1 and TRBJ1-3; possible D gene TRBD1, 5 bases. The germline CDR1 and CDR2 sequences are SGHRS and YFSETQ. This CDR3 comprises 15 residues. The V end lost 4 bases, the J end lost 0 bases, and 11 bases lay between the germline ends. The CDR3 nucleotides are TGCGCCAGCAGCCCGGGGGGGTACTCTGGAAACACCATATATTTT. It codes for CASSPGGYSGNTIYF.

This rearrangement joins TRBV9 to TRBJ2-7; TRBD2 might be the D (8 bases). There are 16 residues in the CDR3. Per germline, CDR1 SGDLS and CDR2 YYNGEE. V was clipped by 4 bases and J by 6 bases, with 23 bases between them. CDR3 in DNA: TGTGCCAGCAGCTCCGGGGGGGGGCAGGGGGGACGCGAGCAGTACTTC. Translated: CASSSGGGQGGREQYF.